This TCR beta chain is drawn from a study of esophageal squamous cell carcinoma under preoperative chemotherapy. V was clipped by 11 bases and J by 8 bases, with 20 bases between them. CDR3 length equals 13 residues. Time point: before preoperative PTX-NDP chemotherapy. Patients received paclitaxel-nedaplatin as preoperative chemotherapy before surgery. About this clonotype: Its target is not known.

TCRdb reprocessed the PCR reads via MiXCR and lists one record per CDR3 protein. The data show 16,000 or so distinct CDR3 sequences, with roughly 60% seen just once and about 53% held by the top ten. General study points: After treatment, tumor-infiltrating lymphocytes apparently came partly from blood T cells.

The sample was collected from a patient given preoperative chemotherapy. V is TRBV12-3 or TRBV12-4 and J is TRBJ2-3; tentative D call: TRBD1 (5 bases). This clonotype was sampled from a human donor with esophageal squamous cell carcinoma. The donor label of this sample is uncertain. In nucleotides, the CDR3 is TGTGCCCGCCAGGGTCAGAACACCGGTACGCAGTATTTT. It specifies CARQGQNTGTQYF.